A single sample gave rise to the 17 T cell receptor beta chains below, sequenced in a study of post-analysis software for immune sequencing data. Tagging with unique molecular identifiers was a feature of the TCR beta cDNA libraries. TCRdb re-called the PCR reads with MiXCR, one entry per CDR3 protein. This table holds about 170,000 distinct CDR3 sequences, 30% found once. Whole-study results and caveats: Controls had lower frequencies than patients of five or six TRBV segments, which included TRBV5-6, TRBV5-1 and TRBV20-1.

No antigen has been identified for these receptors. Sequenced input: blood. Every receptor here comes from a girl between 10 and 17 years old with multiple sclerosis.

The chain is built from TRBV29-1 and TRBJ1-2, with TRBD1 as a possible D gene (5 bases). Germline V CDR1 and CDR2: SQVTM, ANQGSEA. The CDR3 runs to 14 residues. The V gene lost 3 bases and the J gene lost 8 bases, with 19 bases spanning the gap. In nucleotides, the CDR3 is TGCAGCGTTGACCCGGGGACGGGAGGGTACGGCTACACCTTC. Protein product: CSVDPGTGGYGYTF. The full variable domain, with the rest looked up from reference TRBV29-1 and TRBJ1-2, is SAVISQKPSRDICQRGTSLTIQCQVDSQVTMMFWYRQQPGQSLTLIATANQGSEATYESGFVIDKFPISRPNLTFSTLTVSNMSPEDSSIYLCSVDPGTGGYGYTFGSGTRLTVV.

The sample holds a few counts of this clonotype. CDR3 residues: CASSSSNRGGSEAFF. The CDR3, as DNA: TGCGCCAGCAGCTCGTCAAACAGGGGAGGGTCTGAAGCTTTCTTT. This chain uses TRBV5-1 with TRBJ1-1; 7 bases match TRBD1. V lost 3 bases and J lost 6; bases outside the gene matches: 11. This CDR3 is 15 amino acids long. Germline CDR1 reads SGHRS; CDR2 reads YFSETQ.

Details on this clonotype: This could be a read error, since a much larger clone is one nucleotide away. The chain employs TRBV29-1 and TRBJ2-3, with TRBD2 as a possible D gene (6 bases). V was pared by 3 bases and J by 8 bases, with 9 bases between. This CDR3 comprises 11 residues. Germline CDR1 SQVTM, CDR2 ANQGSEA. The CDR3, as DNA: TGCAGCGTTGAGGAGGGAAGTACGCAGTATTTT. Residues: CSVEEGSTQYF.

V is TRBV19 and J is TRBJ1-5; D is unclear. V was clipped by 3 bases and J by 6 bases, with 6 bases between them. Germline lookup yields CDR1 LNHDA and CDR2 SQIVND (reference sequence). The CDR3 has 12 residues. CDR3 sequence reads: CASSIKAQPQHF. The CDR3 nucleotides are TGTGCCAGTAGTATTAAGGCTCAGCCCCAGCATTTT.

Concerning this clonotype itself: A read error may be the cause here, since a much bigger clone is one base away. V and J are TRBV6-5 and TRBJ2-1, with D possibly called TRBD1 or TRBD2 (5 bases each). The closer fit of TRBJ2-7 to the DNA end suggests the J call may be wrong. The CDR3 loop spans 15 amino acids. Germline assignment: CDR1 MNHEY and CDR2 SVGAGI. The CDR3 DNA reads TGTGCCAGCAGTTACTCTCCGGGGCAGTACAATGAGCAGTACTTC. Amino acid sequence: CASSYSPGQYNEQYF.

In this sample, this clonotype turned up a few times. This chain joins TRBV11-2 and TRBJ2-7; 7 bases agree with TRBD1. The germline gives CDR1 SGHAT, CDR2 FQNNGV. V dropped 1 base and J dropped 1; count of bases not matched to a gene: 7. CDR3 length: 16 amino acids. CDR3 nucleotides: TGTGCCAGCAGCTTAGCCGCCGAGACAGGGTCCTACGAGCAGTACTTC. Its translation is CASSLAAETGSYEQYF.

On this clonotype: Given a much more abundant clone one base away, this may be a read error. The chain uses TRBV12-3 or TRBV12-4 and TRBJ2-3; TRBD2 aligns across 10 bases. CDR3 size: 15 residues. V was clipped by 5 bases and J by 4 bases; unmatched bases: 6. CDR3 sequence: CASSATSGKADTQYF. In nucleotides, the CDR3 is TGTGCCAGCAGTGCAACTAGCGGGAAAGCAGATACGCAGTATTTT.

This clonotype came up many times. The V call is TRBV29-1, the J call TRBJ1-2; 8 nucleotides agree with TRBD1. This CDR3 is built from 15 residues. V trimming: 4 bases; J trimming: 4 bases; junction bases outside the gene matches: 11. Germline V gene lookup returns CDR1 SQVTM and CDR2 ANQGSEA. CDR3 in DNA: TGCAGCGTTGGGACAGGGCAAGGGCGGTTCTATGGCTACACCTTC. Translated, it gives CSVGTGQGRFYGYTF.

This clonotype has just one count. The chain is built from TRBV7-9 and TRBJ1-2; 7 bases line up with TRBD1. The germline gives CDR1 SEHNR, CDR2 FQNEAQ (reference sequence). The CDR3 is made up of 15 amino acids. J lost 4 bases, V lost 3 bases, and 8 bases had no gene match. The CDR3 loop is CASSLGGGGTYGYTF. In nucleotides, the CDR3 is TGTGCCAGCAGCTTGGGAGGAGGGGGCACCTATGGCTACACCTTC.

This clonotype was seen a handful of times. This chain uses TRBV27 with TRBJ2-3; 10 bases are a match to TRBD2. This CDR3 has 16 amino acids. Trimming removed 6 bases from V and 4 bases from J; junction bases left unmatched: 10. Germline V gives CDR1 MNHEY, CDR2 SMNVEV (reference sequence). The CDR3 DNA reads as TGTGCCAGCAGCTCCACGGGACTAGCGTGGGCAGATACGCAGTATTTT. Amino acid sequence: CASSSTGLAWADTQYF.

This clonotype occurred many times. The gene calls are TRBV24-1 and TRBJ2-1; 8 bases are shared with TRBD1. The CDR3 has 15 residues. CDR1 KGHDR and CDR2 SFDVKD come from the germline V gene. V lost 5 bases to trimming and J lost 0 bases; unmatched junction nucleotides: 2. The CDR3 is CATSAGGNSYNEQFF. CDR3 DNA: TGTGCCACCAGTGCAGGGGGCAACTCCTACAATGAGCAGTTCTTC.

The rearrangement uses TRBV15 and TRBJ1-4; a possible D gene is TRBD1 (6 bases). Trimming removed 8 bases from V and 2 bases from J, with 9 bases in between. The CDR3 is 13 amino acids. Germline CDR1 is LNHNV and CDR2 is YYDKDF (reference sequence). The CDR3 here is CATEGVTNEKLFF. In nucleotides, the CDR3 is TGTGCCACCGAGGGGGTTACTAATGAAAAACTGTTTTTT.

The table lists this clonotype with a few counts. This chain joins TRBV7-2 and TRBJ2-1, with TRBD2 matching over 10 bases. The CDR3 extends over 16 amino acids. The germline CDR1 and CDR2 sequences are SGHTA and FQGNSA. V shed 4 bases and J 1 base; nucleotides not matched to a gene: 4. The CDR3, as DNA: TGTGCCAGCAGCTCGGGACTAGCGCTTTCCTACAATGAGCAGTTCTTC. Translation gives CASSSGLALSYNEQFF.

V usage is TRBV7-9 and J usage is TRBJ1-1, with TRBD1 matching 10 bases. CDR3 length equals 14 residues. J gave up 10 bases and V 6 bases, and 11 bases lay outside the gene matches. The germline gives CDR1 SEHNR, CDR2 FQNEAQ (reference sequence). CDR3 region: CASSNRDRGVRAFF. As DNA, the CDR3 is TGTGCCAGCAGTAACCGGGACAGGGGAGTTAGAGCTTTCTTT.

V and J are TRBV11-2 and TRBJ1-2; the match to TRBD1 covers 7 bases. V trimming: 5 bases; J trimming: 4 bases; junction bases outside the gene matches: 4. CDR3 length equals 13 residues. Germline V gives CDR1 SGHAT, CDR2 FQNNGV. CDR3 amino acids: CASSPAGGYGYTF. CDR3 DNA: TGTGCCAGCAGCCCCGCAGGGGGCTATGGCTACACCTTC. The variable domain in full, completed from reference TRBV11-2 and TRBJ1-2, reads EAGVAQSPRYKIIEKRQSVAFWCNPISGHATLYWYQQILGQGPKLLIQFQNNGVVDDSQLPKDRFSAERLKGVDSTLKIQPAKLEDSAVYLCASSPAGGYGYTFGSGTRLTVV.

Concerning this clonotype: A much larger clone is a single base away; this may be a read error. The chain is built from TRBV29-1 and TRBJ2-4; D remains ambiguous. V lost 6 bases and J 8 bases, leaving 11 bases between the germline ends. Germline V gene data show CDR1 as SQVTM and CDR2 as ANQGSEA. There are 11 residues in the CDR3. CDR3 amino acids: CSVATQDIQYF. Written as DNA, the CDR3 is TGCAGCGTCGCGACACAAGACATTCAGTACTTC. Drawing the rest from reference TRBV29-1 and TRBJ2-4, the complete variable domain is SAVISQKPSRDICQRGTSLTIQCQVDSQVTMMFWYRQQPGQSLTLIATANQGSEATYESGFVIDKFPISRPNLTFSTLTVSNMSPEDSSIYLCSVATQDIQYFGAGTRLSVL.

The chain links TRBV29-1 to TRBJ1-1; possibly TRBD1 for D (6 bases). The germline V gene has CDR1 SQVTM and CDR2 ANQGSEA. V lost 2 bases to trimming and J lost 9 bases, with 31 bases between them. CDR3 length equals 18 residues. This CDR3 is CSVEYQSTAEGLGAKAFF. The CDR3 DNA follows: TGCAGCGTTGAATATCAGTCCACAGCTGAGGGCTTGGGGGCTAAAGCTTTCTTT.